This TCR beta chain was captured in a study of control samples from healthy donors and cancer patients. Looked up from germline, CDR1 is MNHNY and CDR2 is SVGAGI (reference sequence). This CDR3 is built from 15 residues. V dropped 5 bases and J dropped 6; count of bases not matched to a gene: 7. Method: immunoSEQ multiplex PCR; TCRdb's copy keeps in-frame clones and lacks some. The sample has some 130,000 clones, roughly 90% seen once; the top ten hold 2.1%. V is TRBV6-6 and J is TRBJ1-4, with TRBD1 matching 9 bases. This clonotype was sampled from a woman between 50 and 59 years old in good health. Sample: blood. CDR3 residues: CASSTRDRVDEKLFF. CDR3 nucleotide sequence: TGTGCCAGCAGTACCCGGGACAGGGTCGATGAAAAACTGTTTTTT.